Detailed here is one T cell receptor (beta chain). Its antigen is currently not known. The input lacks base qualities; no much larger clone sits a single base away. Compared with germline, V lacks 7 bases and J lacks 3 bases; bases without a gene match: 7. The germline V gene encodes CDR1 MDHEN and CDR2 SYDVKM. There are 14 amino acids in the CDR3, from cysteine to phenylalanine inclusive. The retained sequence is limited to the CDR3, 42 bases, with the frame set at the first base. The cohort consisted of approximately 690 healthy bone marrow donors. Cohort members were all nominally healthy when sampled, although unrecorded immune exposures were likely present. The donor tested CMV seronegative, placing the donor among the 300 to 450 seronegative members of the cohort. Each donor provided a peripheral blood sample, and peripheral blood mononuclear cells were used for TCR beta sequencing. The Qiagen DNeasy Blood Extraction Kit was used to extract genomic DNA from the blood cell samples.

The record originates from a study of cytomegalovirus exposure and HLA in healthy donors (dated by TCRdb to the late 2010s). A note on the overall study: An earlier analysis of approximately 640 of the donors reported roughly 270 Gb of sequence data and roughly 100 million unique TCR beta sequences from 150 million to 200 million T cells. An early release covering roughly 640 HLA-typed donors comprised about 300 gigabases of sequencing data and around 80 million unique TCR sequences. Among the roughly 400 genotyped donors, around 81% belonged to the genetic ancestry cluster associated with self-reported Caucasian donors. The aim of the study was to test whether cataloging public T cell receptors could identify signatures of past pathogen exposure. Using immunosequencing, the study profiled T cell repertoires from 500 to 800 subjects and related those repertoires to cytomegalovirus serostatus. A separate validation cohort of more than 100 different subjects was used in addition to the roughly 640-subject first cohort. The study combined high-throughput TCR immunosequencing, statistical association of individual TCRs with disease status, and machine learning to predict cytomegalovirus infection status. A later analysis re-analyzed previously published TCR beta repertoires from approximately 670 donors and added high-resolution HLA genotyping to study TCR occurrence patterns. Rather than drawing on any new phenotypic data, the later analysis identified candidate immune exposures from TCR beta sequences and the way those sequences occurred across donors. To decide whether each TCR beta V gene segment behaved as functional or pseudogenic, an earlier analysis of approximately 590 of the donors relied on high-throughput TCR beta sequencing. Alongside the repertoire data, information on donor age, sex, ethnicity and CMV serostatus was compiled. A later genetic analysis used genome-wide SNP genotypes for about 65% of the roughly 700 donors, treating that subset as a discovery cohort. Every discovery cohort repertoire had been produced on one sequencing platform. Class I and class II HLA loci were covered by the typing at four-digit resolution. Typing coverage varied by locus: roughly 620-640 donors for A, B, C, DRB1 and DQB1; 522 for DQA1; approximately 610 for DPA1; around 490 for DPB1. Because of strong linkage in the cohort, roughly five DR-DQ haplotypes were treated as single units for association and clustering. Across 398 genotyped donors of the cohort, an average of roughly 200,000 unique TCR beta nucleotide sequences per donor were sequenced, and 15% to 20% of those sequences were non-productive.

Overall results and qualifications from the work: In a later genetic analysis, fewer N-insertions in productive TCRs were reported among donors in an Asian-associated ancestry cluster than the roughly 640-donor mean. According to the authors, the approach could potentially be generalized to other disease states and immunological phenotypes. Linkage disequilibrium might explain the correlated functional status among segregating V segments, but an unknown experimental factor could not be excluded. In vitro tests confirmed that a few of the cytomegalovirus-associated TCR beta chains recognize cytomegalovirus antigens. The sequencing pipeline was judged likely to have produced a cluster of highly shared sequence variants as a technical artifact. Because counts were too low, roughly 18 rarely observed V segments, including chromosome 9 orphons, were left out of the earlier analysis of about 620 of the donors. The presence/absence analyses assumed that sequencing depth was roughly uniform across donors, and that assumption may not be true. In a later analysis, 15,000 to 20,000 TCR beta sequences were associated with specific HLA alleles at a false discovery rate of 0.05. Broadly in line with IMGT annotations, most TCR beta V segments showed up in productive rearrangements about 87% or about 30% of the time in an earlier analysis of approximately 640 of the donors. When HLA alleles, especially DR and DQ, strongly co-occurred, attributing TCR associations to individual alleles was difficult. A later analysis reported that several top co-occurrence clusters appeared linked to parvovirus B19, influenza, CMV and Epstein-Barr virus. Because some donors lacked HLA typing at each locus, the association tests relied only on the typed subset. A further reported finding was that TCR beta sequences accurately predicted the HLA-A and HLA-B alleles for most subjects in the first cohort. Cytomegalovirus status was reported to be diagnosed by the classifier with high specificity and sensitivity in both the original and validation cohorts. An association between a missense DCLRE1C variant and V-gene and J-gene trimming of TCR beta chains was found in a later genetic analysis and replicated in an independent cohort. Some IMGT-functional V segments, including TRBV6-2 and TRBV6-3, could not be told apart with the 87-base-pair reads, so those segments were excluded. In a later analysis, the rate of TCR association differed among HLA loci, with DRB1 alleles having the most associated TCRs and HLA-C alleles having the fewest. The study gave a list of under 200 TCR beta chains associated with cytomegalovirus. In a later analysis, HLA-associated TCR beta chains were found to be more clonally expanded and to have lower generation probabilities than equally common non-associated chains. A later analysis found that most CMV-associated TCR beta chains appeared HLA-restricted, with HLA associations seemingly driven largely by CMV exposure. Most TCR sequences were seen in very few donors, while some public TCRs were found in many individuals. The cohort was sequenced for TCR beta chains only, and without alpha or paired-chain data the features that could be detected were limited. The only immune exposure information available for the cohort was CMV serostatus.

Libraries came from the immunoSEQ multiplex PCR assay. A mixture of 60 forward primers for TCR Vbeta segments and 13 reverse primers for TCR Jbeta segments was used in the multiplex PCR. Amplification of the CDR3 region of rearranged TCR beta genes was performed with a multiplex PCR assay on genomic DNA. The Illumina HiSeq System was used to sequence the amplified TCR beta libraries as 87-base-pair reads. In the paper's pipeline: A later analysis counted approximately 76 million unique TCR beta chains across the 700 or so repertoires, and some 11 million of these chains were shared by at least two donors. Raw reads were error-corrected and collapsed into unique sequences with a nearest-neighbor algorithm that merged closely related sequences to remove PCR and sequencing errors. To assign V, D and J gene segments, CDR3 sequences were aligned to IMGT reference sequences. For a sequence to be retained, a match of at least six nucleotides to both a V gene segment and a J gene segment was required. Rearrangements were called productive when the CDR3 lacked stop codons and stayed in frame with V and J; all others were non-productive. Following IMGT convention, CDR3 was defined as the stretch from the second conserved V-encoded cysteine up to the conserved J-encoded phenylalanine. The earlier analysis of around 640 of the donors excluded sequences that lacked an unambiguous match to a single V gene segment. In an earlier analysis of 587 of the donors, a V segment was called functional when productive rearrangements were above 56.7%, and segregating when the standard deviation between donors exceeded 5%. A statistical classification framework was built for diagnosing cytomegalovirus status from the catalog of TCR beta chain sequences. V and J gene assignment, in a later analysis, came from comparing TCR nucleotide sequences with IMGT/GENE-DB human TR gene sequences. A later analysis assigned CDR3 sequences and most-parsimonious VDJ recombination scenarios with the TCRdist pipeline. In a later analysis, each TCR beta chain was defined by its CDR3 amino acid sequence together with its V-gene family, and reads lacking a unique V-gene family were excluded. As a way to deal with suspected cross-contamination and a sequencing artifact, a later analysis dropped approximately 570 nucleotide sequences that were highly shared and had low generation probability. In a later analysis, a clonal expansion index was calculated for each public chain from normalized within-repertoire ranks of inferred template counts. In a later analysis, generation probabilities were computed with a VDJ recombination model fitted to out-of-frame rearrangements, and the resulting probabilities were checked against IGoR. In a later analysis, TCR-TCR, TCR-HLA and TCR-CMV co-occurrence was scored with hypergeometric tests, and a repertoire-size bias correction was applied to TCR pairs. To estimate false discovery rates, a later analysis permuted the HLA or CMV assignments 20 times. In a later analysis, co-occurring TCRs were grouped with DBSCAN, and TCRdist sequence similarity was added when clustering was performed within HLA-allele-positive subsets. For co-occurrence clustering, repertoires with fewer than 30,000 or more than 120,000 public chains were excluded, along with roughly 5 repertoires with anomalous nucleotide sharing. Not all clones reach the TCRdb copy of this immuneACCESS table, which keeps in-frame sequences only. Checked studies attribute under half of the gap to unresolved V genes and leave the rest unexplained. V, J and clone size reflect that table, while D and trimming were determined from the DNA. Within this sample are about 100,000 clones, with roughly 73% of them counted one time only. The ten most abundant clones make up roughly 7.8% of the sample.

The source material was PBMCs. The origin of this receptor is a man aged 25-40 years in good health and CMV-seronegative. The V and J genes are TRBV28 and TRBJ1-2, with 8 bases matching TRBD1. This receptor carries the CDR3 CASIRRGQDYGYTF. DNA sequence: TGTGCCAGCATTCGGCGGGGACAGGACTATGGCTACACCTTC.